These 27 T cell receptor beta chains originate from one sample sequenced in a study of T-cell reconstitution after alpha-beta-depleted transplantation in children. Construction of the TCRbeta library involved unique molecular identifiers. MiXCR was run by TCRdb on the PCR reads, yielding one entry per CDR3 protein. The table includes about 460,000 distinct CDR3 sequences, more than 9% detected once. The sample was PBMCs, taken before TCRalphabeta/CD19-depleted stem cell transplant. These receptors came from a child aged 2 to 10 with inherited bone marrow failure, due to receive a stem cell transplant.

This clonotype has ten or more counts. The rearrangement links TRBV30 to TRBJ2-7, with 9 bases aligning to TRBD1. J was trimmed by 3 bases and V by 0 bases; bases with no gene match: 0. The CDR3 is 13 residues long. Germline CDR1 reads GTSNPN; CDR2 reads SVGIG (reference sequence). The CDR3 protein is CAWSVGQGYEQYF. DNA of the CDR3: TGTGCCTGGAGTGTGGGACAGGGCTACGAGCAGTACTTC.

On this clonotype: Possible read error: a much larger clone is one base away. The chain recombines TRBV4-1 with TRBJ2-7; 7 nucleotides match TRBD1. V dropped 4 bases and J dropped 6; count of bases not matched to a gene: 18. Looked up from germline, CDR1 is MGHRA and CDR2 is YSYEKL. The CDR3 is 17 residues long. CDR3 loop: CASSPWILAGTVGEQYF. The CDR3 DNA follows: TGCGCCAGCAGCCCTTGGATCCTTGCCGGGACAGTGGGCGAGCAGTACTTC.

There are many counts of this clonotype. J is TRBJ2-1 and V is TRBV7-8; the match to TRBD2 covers 7 bases. This CDR3 has 16 amino acids. With 5 bases clipped from V and 0 bases from J, the junction kept 7 bases outside the gene matches. Germline CDR1 SGHVS, CDR2 FQNEAQ. CDR3 protein: CASSPGEGLSYNEQFF. The CDR3 DNA follows: TGTGCCAGCAGCCCCGGGGAGGGGCTCTCCTACAATGAGCAGTTCTTC.

The chain employs TRBV6-1 and TRBJ2-2, with 10 bases that match TRBD1. This CDR3 has 15 residues. With 6 bases clipped from V and 6 bases from J, the junction kept 7 bases outside the gene matches. The germline V gene encodes CDR1 MNHNS and CDR2 SASEGT. CDR3 in DNA: TGTGCCAGCAGCCCGGGACAGGGGCTGTCCGGGGAGCTGTTTTTT. It codes for CASSPGQGLSGELFF.

This clonotype was seen only a few times. This chain uses TRBV5-1 with TRBJ2-1; 8 nucleotides match TRBD2. This CDR3 region has 17 residues. Germline trimming cut 3 bases from V and 3 bases from J; bases unmatched to any gene: 11. Germline CDR1 is SGHRS and CDR2 is YFSETQ. In DNA, the CDR3 is TGCGCCAGCAGCTGGGGCCAGCTTAGCGGGATCTACAATGAGCAGTTCTTC. Protein: CASSWGQLSGIYNEQFF.

There are many counts of this clonotype. The rearrangement joins TRBV27 to TRBJ2-1; a weak D match, TRBD2 (6 bases). Germline CDR1 MNHEY, CDR2 SMNVEV (reference sequence). This CDR3 is built from 16 residues. V was trimmed by 4 bases and J by 0 bases, leaving 13 bases between them. The CDR3: CASSSFSGTSYNEQFF. CDR3 DNA: TGTGCCAGCAGTTCCTTTAGCGGAACCTCCTACAATGAGCAGTTCTTC.

This clonotype was counted only a few times. V and J are TRBV28 and TRBJ2-7; 7 bases agree with TRBD1. V shed 8 bases, J shed 6 bases, and the junction held 10 bases outside the gene matches. Germline lookup yields CDR1 MDHEN and CDR2 SYDVKM. The CDR3 runs 13 residues. This chain's CDR3 is CASEYRGKGEQYF. DNA for the CDR3: TGTGCCAGCGAGTACAGGGGAAAGGGCGAGCAGTACTTC.

This clonotype was detected many times. The chain is built from TRBV5-6 and TRBJ2-2, with D hard to call. Germline loops: CDR1 SGHDT, CDR2 YYEEEE. This CDR3 is built from 13 residues. V lost 5 bases and J lost 6, with 11 bases in between. CDR3 in DNA: TGTGCCAGCAGGCCCAAGGAAGCCGGGGAGCTGTTTTTT. It yields the protein CASRPKEAGELFF.

This clonotype was observed at least ten times. This chain uses TRBV29-1 with TRBJ2-2; no reliable D call. The germline gives CDR1 SQVTM, CDR2 ANQGSEA. V lost 4 bases to trimming and J lost 3 bases, with 9 bases between them. CDR3 length equals 13 residues. The CDR3 loop is CSVGSLHTGELFF. CDR3 nucleotides: TGCAGCGTTGGCAGTCTTCACACCGGGGAGCTGTTTTTT.

Details on this clonotype: Relative to the germline gene, one junction end is altered; a read error may explain this. The J gene is TRBJ2-7, the V gene TRBV3-1; 13 nucleotides match TRBD2. There are 15 residues in the CDR3. Germline V gives CDR1 LGHDT, CDR2 YNNKEL (reference sequence). In DNA, the CDR3 is TGTGCCAGCTGCCAACCGGGACTAGCGGGACCCGAGCAGTACTTC. This translates into CASCQPGLAGPEQYF.

In its sample, this clonotype was seen many times. V usage is TRBV29-1 and J usage is TRBJ2-7; 9 positions match TRBD2. Germline CDR1 and CDR2: SQVTM and ANQGSEA. This CDR3 is built from 13 residues. With V trimmed by 3 bases and J by 5 bases, 5 bases remained unmatched. CDR3 in DNA: TGCAGCGTTGATGTTGGCGGGAGGGACGAGCAGTACTTC. Translated, it gives CSVDVGGRDEQYF.

In this sample, this clonotype turned up many times. The rearrangement links TRBV20-1 to TRBJ2-7; perhaps TRBD1 as D (5 bases). CDR1 is DFQATT, CDR2 SNEGSKA, per germline (reference sequence). This CDR3 has 14 residues. The V gene lost 4 bases and the J gene lost 5 bases, with 18 bases spanning the gap. The CDR3 region has the DNA TGCAGTGCTACGGTCCCCTGGGGCGTCCACGAGCAGTACTTC. Its translation: CSATVPWGVHEQYF.

Details on this clonotype: A much larger clonotype is one base distant, so this may be a read error. The chain links TRBV11-2 to TRBJ2-7; D ambiguous. The germline gives CDR1 SGHAT, CDR2 FQNNGV. Trimming left V 1 base short and J 6 bases short, with 16 bases between. The CDR3 has 15 residues. In nucleotides, the CDR3 is TGTGCCAGCAGCTTAGGTCGGCAGCTATTGAGCGAGCAGTACTTC. Its protein product is CASSLGRQLLSEQYF.

This clonotype was counted between two and nine times. Compared with germline, one end of the junction differs, possibly owing to a read error. The V and J genes are TRBV19 and TRBJ2-1, with D possibly TRBD1 on 6 matching bases. The germline gives CDR1 LNHDA, CDR2 SQIVND (reference sequence). CDR3 length: 14 amino acids. Here the CDR3 DNA reads TGTGCCAGTAGTGTAGACAGGACTTACAATGAGCAGTTCTTC. Amino acid sequence: CASSVDRTYNEQFF.

Note on this clonotype: Since a much larger clone is just one base distant, this may be a read error. The chain employs TRBV12-3 or TRBV12-4 and TRBJ2-7, with D unresolved. CDR3 size: 14 residues. The CDR3 sequence is CASSLGTISYDQYF. The CDR3 coding sequence is TGTGCCAGCAGTTTGGGCACCATCTCCTACGACCAGTACTTC.

This clonotype occurred many times. V usage is TRBV7-6 and J usage is TRBJ2-1, with 11 bases matching TRBD2. V was clipped by 5 bases and J by 6 bases; unmatched bases: 6. This CDR3 region has 15 residues. Germline V gene lookup returns CDR1 SGHVS and CDR2 FNYEAQ. Here the CDR3 reads CASSLTSGILNEQFF. CDR3 coding DNA: TGTGCCAGCAGCCTGACTAGCGGGATTCTCAATGAGCAGTTCTTC.

This clonotype came up many times. The rearrangement uses TRBV10-3 and TRBJ2-1; unclear D gene. CDR1 is ENHRY, CDR2 SYGVKD, per germline. The ends were cut back, 1 base at V and 8 bases at J, with 9 bases in the middle. There are 13 residues in the CDR3. CDR3: CAISELSLDEQFF. The CDR3 DNA is TGTGCCATCAGTGAGTTGAGCTTGGATGAGCAGTTCTTC.

This clonotype was picked up many times. This chain connects TRBV7-9 to TRBJ2-1; 9 bases fit TRBD2. The CDR3 is made up of 14 amino acids. Losses at the gene ends were 0 bases for V and 6 bases for J; bases not matched to a gene: 0. Germline V gene data show CDR1 as SEHNR and CDR2 as FQNEAQ (reference sequence). The CDR3 loop is CASSLASGSNEQFF. In nucleotides, the CDR3 is TGTGCCAGCAGCTTAGCTAGCGGGAGCAATGAGCAGTTCTTC.

The table lists this clonotype with many counts. V and J are TRBV28 and TRBJ2-3; TRBD2 agrees at 10 bases. V was pared by 4 bases and J by 2 bases, with 6 bases of the junction left unmatched. Germline loops: CDR1 MDHEN, CDR2 SYDVKM. The CDR3 is made up of 16 amino acids. The DNA for the CDR3 is TGTGCCAGCAGTTCCCTTCTAGCGGGAGTCACAGATACGCAGTATTTT. It is translated as CASSSLLAGVTDTQYF.

This clonotype was recorded at least ten times. The gene calls are TRBV11-2 and TRBJ1-1; D gene ambiguous. The CDR3 length is 12 residues. Germline lookup yields CDR1 SGHAT and CDR2 FQNNGV. Deletions cut 0 bases from V and 11 bases from J, with 10 bases between. The CDR3 nucleotides read TGTGCCAGCAGCTTAGATCTCAGTTGGGCTTTCTTT. It translates to CASSLDLSWAFF.

This clonotype has at least ten counts. The chain employs TRBV11-2 and TRBJ2-1; the match to TRBD2 covers 8 bases. Germline V lookup: CDR1 SGHAT, CDR2 FQNNGV. The ends lost 1 base at V and 3 bases at J; junction bases unmatched: 5. The CDR3 extends over 16 amino acids. Written as DNA, the CDR3 is TGTGCCAGCAGCTTAGTGGCTAGCGGGTTCTACAATGAGCAGTTCTTC. Its protein product is CASSLVASGFYNEQFF.

In this sample, this clonotype turned up many times. The J gene is TRBJ2-4, the V gene TRBV5-1; 7 positions match TRBD2. Trimming cost V 1 base and J 5 bases; bases outside gene matches: 3. Germline V gene lookup returns CDR1 SGHRS and CDR2 YFSETQ. This CDR3 region has 14 residues. This chain's CDR3 is CASSLWGGENIQYF. Written as DNA, the CDR3 is TGCGCCAGCAGCTTGTGGGGGGGGGAAAACATTCAGTACTTC.

This clonotype was counted many times. The chain carries TRBV12-3 or TRBV12-4 and TRBJ2-4; D may match TRBD1 or TRBD2 (5 bases each). This CDR3 contains 16 residues. The ends were cut back, 6 bases at V and 8 bases at J, with 23 bases in the middle. This CDR3 is CASSTGTQGRFDIQYF. The CDR3, as DNA: TGTGCCAGCAGCACCGGGACCCAGGGCCGATTTGACATTCAGTACTTC.

This clonotype was seen more than once but under ten times. V gene TRBV10-1 combines with J gene TRBJ1-1; no reliable D call. The CDR3 consists of 13 residues. Germline loops: CDR1 WNHNN, CDR2 SYGVQD (reference sequence). Trimming stripped 2 bases from V and 0 bases from J, with 4 bases between. The CDR3: CASSETLNTEAFF. CDR3 coding DNA: TGCGCCAGCAGTGAGACGTTGAACACTGAAGCTTTCTTT.

This clonotype was seen a handful of times. The chain combines TRBV12-3 or TRBV12-4 with TRBJ2-1; 7 nucleotides align to TRBD2. J was trimmed by 0 bases and V by 7 bases; bases with no gene match: 3. The CDR3 covers 14 residues. In DNA, the CDR3 is TGTGCCAGCATACTAGCGAGCTCCTACAATGAGCAGTTCTTC. It is translated as CASILASSYNEQFF.

This clonotype was recorded many times. The chain has TRBV12-3 or TRBV12-4 and TRBJ2-3, with D possibly being TRBD2 (6 bases). Trimming pared 5 bases from V and 4 bases from J, leaving 13 bases between. The CDR3 runs to 14 residues. The CDR3: CASSRLVWADTQYF. CDR3 DNA: TGTGCCAGCAGTCGACTAGTGTGGGCAGATACGCAGTATTTT.

For this clonotype: One end of the junction is discordant with germline, which a read error may explain. V is TRBV20-1 and J is TRBJ2-5, with TRBD2 matching 9 bases. This CDR3 region has 16 residues. Germline V gene data show CDR1 as DFQATT and CDR2 as SNEGSKA (reference sequence). The CDR3 nucleotides read TGCTGTGCTAGATTGCGGGAGGGCCGTCCCCAAGAGACCCAGTACTTC. Protein sequence: CCARLREGRPQETQYF.